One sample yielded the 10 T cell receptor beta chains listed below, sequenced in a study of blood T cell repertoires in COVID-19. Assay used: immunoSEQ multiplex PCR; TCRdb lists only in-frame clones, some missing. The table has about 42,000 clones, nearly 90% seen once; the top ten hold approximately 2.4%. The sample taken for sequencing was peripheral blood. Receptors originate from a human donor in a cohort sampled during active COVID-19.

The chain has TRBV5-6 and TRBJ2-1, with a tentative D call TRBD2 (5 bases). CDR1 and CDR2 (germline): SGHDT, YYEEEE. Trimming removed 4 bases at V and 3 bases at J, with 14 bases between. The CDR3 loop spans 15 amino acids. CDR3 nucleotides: TGTGCCAGCAGCCGAGCGGCGGGCGGCTACAATGAGCAGTTCTTC. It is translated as CASSRAAGGYNEQFF.

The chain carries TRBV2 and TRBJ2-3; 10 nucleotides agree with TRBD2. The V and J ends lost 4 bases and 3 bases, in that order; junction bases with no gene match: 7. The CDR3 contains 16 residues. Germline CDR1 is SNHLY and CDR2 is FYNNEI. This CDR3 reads CASSAVLAGLTDTQYF. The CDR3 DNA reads TGTGCCAGCAGTGCTGTACTAGCGGGGTTGACAGATACGCAGTATTTT. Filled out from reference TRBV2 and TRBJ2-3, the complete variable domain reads EPEVTQTPSHQVTQMGQEVILRCVPISNHLYFYWYRQILGQKVEFLVSFYNNEISEKSEIFDDQFSVERPDGSNFTLKIRSTKLEDSAMYFCASSAVLAGLTDTQYFGPGTRLTVL.

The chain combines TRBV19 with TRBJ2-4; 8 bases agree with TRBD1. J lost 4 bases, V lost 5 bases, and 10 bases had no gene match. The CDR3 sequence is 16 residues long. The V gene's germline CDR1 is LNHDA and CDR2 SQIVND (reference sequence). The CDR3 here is CASSLGQGGVKNIQYF. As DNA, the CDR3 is TGTGCCAGTAGTCTCGGACAGGGAGGCGTGAAAAACATTCAGTACTTC.

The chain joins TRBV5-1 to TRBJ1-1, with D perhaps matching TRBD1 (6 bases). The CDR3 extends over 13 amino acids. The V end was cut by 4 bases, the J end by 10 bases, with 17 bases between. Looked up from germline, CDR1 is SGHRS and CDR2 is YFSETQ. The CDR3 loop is CASSPGDNLGAFF. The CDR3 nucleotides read TGCGCCAGCAGCCCCGGGGACAACTTGGGAGCTTTCTTT. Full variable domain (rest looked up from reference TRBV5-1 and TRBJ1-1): KAGVTQTPRYLIKTRGQQVTLSCSPISGHRSVSWYQQTPGQGLQFLFEYFSETQRNKGNFPGRFSGRQFSNSRSEMNVSTLELGDSALYLCASSPGDNLGAFFGQGTRLTVV.

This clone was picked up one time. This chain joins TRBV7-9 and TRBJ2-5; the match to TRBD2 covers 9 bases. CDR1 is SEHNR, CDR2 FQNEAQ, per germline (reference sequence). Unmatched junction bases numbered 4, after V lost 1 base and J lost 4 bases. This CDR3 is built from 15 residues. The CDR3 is CASSLGGLAGETQYF. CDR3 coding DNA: TGTGCCAGCAGCTTAGGGGGACTAGCTGGAGAGACCCAGTACTTC.

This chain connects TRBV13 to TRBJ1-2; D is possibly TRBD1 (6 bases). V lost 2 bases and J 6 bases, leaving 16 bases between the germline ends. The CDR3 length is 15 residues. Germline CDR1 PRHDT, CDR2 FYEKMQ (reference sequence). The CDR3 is CASSLSSRQAHGYTF. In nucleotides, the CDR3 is TGTGCCAGCAGCTTATCCTCCAGACAGGCTCATGGCTACACCTTC.

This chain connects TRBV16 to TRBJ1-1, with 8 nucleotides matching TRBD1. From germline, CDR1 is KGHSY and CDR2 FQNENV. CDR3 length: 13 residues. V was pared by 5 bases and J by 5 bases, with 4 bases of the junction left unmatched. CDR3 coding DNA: TGTGCCAGCAGCGAACAGGGGGGTACTGAAGCTTTCTTT. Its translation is CASSEQGGTEAFF.

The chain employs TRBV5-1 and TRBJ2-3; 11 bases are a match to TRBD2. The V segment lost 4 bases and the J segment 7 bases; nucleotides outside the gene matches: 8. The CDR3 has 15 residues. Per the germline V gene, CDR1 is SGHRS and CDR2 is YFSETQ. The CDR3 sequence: CASSRQLAGEYTQYF. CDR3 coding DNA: TGCGCCAGCAGCCGACAACTAGCGGGGGAATATACGCAGTATTTT.

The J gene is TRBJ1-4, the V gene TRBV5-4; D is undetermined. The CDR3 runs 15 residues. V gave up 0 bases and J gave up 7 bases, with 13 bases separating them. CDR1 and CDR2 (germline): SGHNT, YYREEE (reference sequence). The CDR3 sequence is CASSLVPVKSEKLFF. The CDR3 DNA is TGTGCCAGCAGCTTGGTCCCCGTCAAGAGTGAAAAACTGTTTTTT. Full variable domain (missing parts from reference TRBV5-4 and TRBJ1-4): ETGVTQSPTHLIKTRGQQVTLRCSSQSGHNTVSWYQQALGQGPQFIFQYYREEENGRGNFPPRFSGLQFPNYSSELNVNALELDDSALYLCASSLVPVKSEKLFFGSGTQLSVL.

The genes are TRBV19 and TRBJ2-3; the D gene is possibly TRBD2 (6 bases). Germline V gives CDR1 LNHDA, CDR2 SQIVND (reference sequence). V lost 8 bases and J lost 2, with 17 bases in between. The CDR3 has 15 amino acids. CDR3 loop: CASSPGEAFTDTQYF. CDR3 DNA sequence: TGTGCCAGTTCCCCGGGGGAGGCTTTCACAGATACGCAGTATTTT.